This record looks at one TCR beta chain sequence and its context. These data are taken from a study of shared clonotypes between healthy human individuals. The assay was immunoSEQ multiplex PCR, and TCRdb's table has in-frame clones only and misses some. The table lists about 1.5 million clones, 95% to 99% of them singletons. The sequencing sample was made of naive CD4+ T cells sorted from blood. Subset meaning: CD45RA+ positively selected. The receptor comes from a man under 40 in good health.

CDR3 amino acids: CASTLERGSTEAFF. DNA of the CDR3: TGTGCCAGCACCCTTGAGAGGGGGAGCACTGAAGCTTTCTTT. The chain couples TRBV14 to TRBJ1-1, with D perhaps matching TRBD1 (6 bases). Trimming cost V 7 bases and J 4 bases, with 16 bases left between them. The CDR3 is 14 amino acids. Germline CDR1 is SGHDN and CDR2 is FVKESK.